These 31 T cell receptor beta chains share one sample of origin, sequenced in a study of blood T cell repertoires in COVID-19. Here immunoSEQ multiplex PCR was the method, and the copy in TCRdb shows in-frame clones only, minus some. The table records 250,000 to 300,000 clones, around 90% of them present only once. Material for sequencing was peripheral blood. The receptors shown here come from a woman in her forties or fifties who had recovered from COVID-19.

The sample holds a few counts of this clone. This chain uses TRBV12-5 with TRBJ2-4; D is undetermined. This CDR3 comprises 16 residues. The V gene's germline CDR1 is LGHNT and CDR2 FRNRAP. Trimming pared 6 bases from V and 0 bases from J, leaving 15 bases between. The CDR3 loop reads CASGTSGLRAKNIQYF. The CDR3 coding sequence is TGTGCTAGTGGCACTTCAGGTTTGAGAGCCAAAAACATTCAGTACTTC.

V usage is TRBV12-3 or TRBV12-4 and J usage is TRBJ1-5; D unresolved. The CDR3 is made up of 13 amino acids. V was pared by 6 bases and J by 4 bases, with 10 bases between. CDR3 amino acids: CASSAQPNQPQHF. In nucleotides, the CDR3 is TGTGCCAGCAGCGCACAGCCGAATCAGCCCCAGCATTTT.

With regard to this clone: Distinct nucleotide sequences in the sample also encode this CDR3. The rearrangement links TRBV6-5 to TRBJ1-2, with TRBD1 matching over 7 bases. The CDR3 extends over 13 amino acids. Trimming cost V 6 bases and J 4 bases; bases outside gene matches: 5. CDR1 is MNHEY and CDR2 is SVGAGI in the germline V gene. The CDR3 sequence: CASSRAGGYGYTF. The CDR3 bases are TGTGCCAGCAGCCGAGCAGGGGGCTATGGCTACACCTTC.

The chain has TRBV5-5 and TRBJ1-2; 7 bases line up with TRBD1. V lost 3 bases, J lost 2 bases, and 1 base stayed unmatched. The CDR3 runs to 13 residues. CDR1 is SGHKS and CDR2 is YYEKEE in the germline V gene (reference sequence). CDR3 nucleotides: TGTGCCAGCAGCTCGGGACAGAACTATGGCTACACCTTC. Translation: CASSSGQNYGYTF. Drawing the rest from reference TRBV5-5 and TRBJ1-2, the complete variable domain is DAGVTQSPTHLIKTRGQQVTLRCSPISGHKSVSWYQQVLGQGPQFIFQYYEKEERGRGNFPDRFSARQFPNYSSELNVNALLLGDSALYLCASSSGQNYGYTFGSGTRLTVV.

This clone has only one observation. This chain joins TRBV19 and TRBJ2-7, with TRBD1 matching 9 bases. Germline assignment: CDR1 LNHDA and CDR2 SQIVND (reference sequence). CDR3 size: 14 residues. With 4 bases clipped from V and 2 bases from J, the junction kept 3 bases outside the gene matches. DNA for the CDR3: TGTGCCAGTAGTAGGGACAGGGACACCTACGAGCAGTACTTC. Amino acids: CASSRDRDTYEQYF.

Only a few counts were recorded for this clone. The chain employs TRBV7-6 and TRBJ2-7; 10 bases agree with TRBD1. The length of the CDR3 is 16 residues. V lost 2 bases to trimming and J lost 5 bases; unmatched junction nucleotides: 9. CDR1 and CDR2 (germline): SGHVS, FNYEAQ. CDR3 nucleotide sequence: TGTGCCAGCAGCTTACCGCCAAGGGACAGGGGCCACGAGCAGTACTTC. This gives the protein CASSLPPRDRGHEQYF. The full variable domain, its missing parts supplied by reference TRBV7-6 and TRBJ2-7, is GAGVSQSPRYKVTKRGQDVALRCDPISGHVSLYWYRQALGQGPEFLTYFNYEAQQDKSGLPNDRFSAERPEGSISTLTIQRTEQRDSAMYRCASSLPPRDRGHEQYFGPGTRLTVT.

The CDR3 DNA sequence: TGCGCCAGCAGCTTCAAGTTTGACAGAGGAACCGACAATGAGCAGTTCTTC. This translates into CASSFKFDRGTDNEQFF. The rearrangement uses TRBV5-1 and TRBJ2-1, with a possible D match to TRBD1 (5 bases). The V end was cut by 2 bases, the J end by 5 bases, with 20 bases between. The CDR3 contains 17 residues. Germline loops: CDR1 SGHRS, CDR2 YFSETQ.

The V and J genes are TRBV10-3 and TRBJ1-5; D uncertain. The length of the CDR3 is 17 residues. Germline CDR1 ENHRY, CDR2 SYGVKD. Deletions cut 4 bases from V and 7 bases from J, with 23 bases between. CDR3 in DNA: TGTGCCATCAGTGGAGTGGGTTTGATTGGGTCAGGACAGCCCCAGCATTTT. This gives the protein CAISGVGLIGSGQPQHF.

The rearrangement joins TRBV5-5 to TRBJ2-1, with D possibly being TRBD2 (5 bases). V was trimmed by 5 bases and J by 5 bases, leaving 17 bases between them. From germline, CDR1 is SGHKS and CDR2 YYEKEE (reference sequence). The CDR3 sequence is 15 residues long. This CDR3 reads CASSLRWEPNNEQFF. The CDR3 nucleotides are TGTGCCAGCAGTCTCCGCTGGGAGCCCAACAATGAGCAGTTCTTC.

The genes are TRBV28 and TRBJ1-5; a weak D match, TRBD1 (6 bases). Trimming left V 4 bases short and J 0 bases short, with 10 bases between. Germline CDR1 and CDR2: MDHEN and SYDVKM. CDR3 length: 15 amino acids. DNA of the CDR3: TGTGCCAGCAGTTCCCGGGACAATAGCAATCAGCCCCAGCATTTT. This sequence encodes CASSSRDNSNQPQHF.

The rearrangement uses TRBV29-1 and TRBJ1-1, with 12 nucleotides matching TRBD1. Germline V gene data show CDR1 as SQVTM and CDR2 as ANQGSEA. The CDR3 consists of 14 residues. V trimming: 7 bases; J trimming: 7 bases; junction bases outside the gene matches: 10. The CDR3 bases are TGCAGCGCGCACTCGGGACAGGGGGCTGTTGAAGCTTTCTTT. Its protein product is CSAHSGQGAVEAFF.

A single count supports this clone. The chain carries TRBV10-3 and TRBJ2-3; 9 bases agree with TRBD2. The trim removed 4 bases at V and 0 bases at J, leaving 2 bases unmatched. The CDR3 has 15 amino acids. Germline V gene data show CDR1 as ENHRY and CDR2 as SYGVKD. The CDR3 DNA sequence: TGTGCCATCAGTGCGGCGGGGGGGAGCACAGATACGCAGTATTTT. Translating it yields CAISAAGGSTDTQYF.

This sequence joins TRBV6-5 and TRBJ1-5, with D maybe TRBD1 (5 bases). The V gene's germline CDR1 is MNHEY and CDR2 SVGAGI. The length of the CDR3 is 13 residues. V lost 5 bases, J lost 4 bases, and 9 bases lay in between. The CDR3 coding sequence is TGTGCCAGCAGTACCACAGGAAATCAGCCCCAGCATTTT. This translates into CASSTTGNQPQHF.

This clone appeared once. The chain recombines TRBV6-5 with TRBJ1-3; weak D call: TRBD1 (6 bases). V was cut by 6 bases and J by 4 bases, with 16 bases left in between. This CDR3 has 15 amino acids. Per the germline V gene, CDR1 is MNHEY and CDR2 is SVGAGI. The CDR3 sequence is CASRREQGAGNTIYF. CDR3 bases: TGTGCCAGCAGACGGGAACAGGGCGCAGGAAACACCATATATTTT.

This CDR3 is CASSLGGTIYEQYF. CDR3 DNA: TGTGCCAGCAGTTTAGGCGGGACGATTTACGAGCAGTACTTC. The chain recombines TRBV28 with TRBJ2-7; D is perhaps TRBD2 (6 bases). The CDR3 totals 14 residues. Trimming removed 2 bases at V and 4 bases at J, with 12 bases between. Germline V CDR1 and CDR2: MDHEN, SYDVKM.

This sequence joins TRBV18 and TRBJ2-5, with 7 bases identical to TRBD1. The V and J ends lost 5 bases and 2 bases, in that order; junction bases with no gene match: 8. Per the germline V gene, CDR1 is KGHSH and CDR2 is LQKENI. This CDR3 is 15 amino acids long. The CDR3 loop reads CASSSTGLGQETQYF. In DNA form, the CDR3 reads TGTGCCAGCTCATCGACAGGGTTAGGGCAAGAGACCCAGTACTTC.

With regard to this clone: This sample also contains other DNA sequences that code for the same CDR3. The J gene is TRBJ2-7, the V gene TRBV5-4; D ambiguous. Trimming took off 3 bases at V and 1 base at J, with 2 bases between the two ends. The CDR3 is 11 amino acids. Germline CDR1 SGHNT, CDR2 YYREEE (reference sequence). Here the CDR3 DNA reads TGTGCCAGCAGCTCTTCCTACGAGCAGTACTTC. Translating gives CASSSSYEQYF.

J is TRBJ2-7 and V is TRBV28, with 11 bases aligning to TRBD1. This CDR3 contains 16 residues. Germline loops: CDR1 MDHEN, CDR2 SYDVKM. The V segment lost 6 bases and the J segment 6 bases; nucleotides outside the gene matches: 13. The CDR3 nucleotides read TGTGCCAGCAGGGTACCGGGACAGGGGGTAAAGGCCGAGCAGTACTTC. It is translated as CASRVPGQGVKAEQYF.

The chain joins TRBV5-1 to TRBJ2-5, with D possibly TRBD2 on 5 matching bases. Germline CDR1 is SGHRS and CDR2 is YFSETQ. The V end was cut by 4 bases, the J end by 2 bases, with 18 bases between. This CDR3 is 16 amino acids long. CDR3 coding DNA: TGCGCCAGCAGCGCATCGCTCCCGGGGAAACAAGAGACCCAGTACTTC. Amino acid sequence: CASSASLPGKQETQYF. Filled out from reference TRBV5-1 and TRBJ2-5, the complete variable domain reads KAGVTQTPRYLIKTRGQQVTLSCSPISGHRSVSWYQQTPGQGLQFLFEYFSETQRNKGNFPGRFSGRQFSNSRSEMNVSTLELGDSALYLCASSASLPGKQETQYFGPGTRLLVL.

The chain joins TRBV10-3 to TRBJ2-7; 7 nucleotides align to TRBD1. The germline gives CDR1 ENHRY, CDR2 SYGVKD. With 6 bases clipped from V and 3 bases from J, the junction kept 5 bases outside the gene matches. The CDR3 contains 13 residues. CDR3 sequence reads: CAISRGQVYEQYF. CDR3 DNA sequence: TGTGCCATCAGCCGAGGACAGGTCTACGAGCAGTACTTC.

The V gene is TRBV27, the J gene TRBJ1-1; a weak D match, TRBD1 (5 bases). The V and J ends lost 5 bases and 0 bases respectively, with 16 bases between them. CDR3 size: 16 residues. Germline values: CDR1 MNHEY, CDR2 SMNVEV (reference sequence). The CDR3 DNA follows: TGTGCCAGCAGTCCCCCGGGTGGAGGGGTGAACACTGAAGCTTTCTTT. Its protein is CASSPPGGGVNTEAFF.

CDR3 bases: TGTGCCAGCAGTTTCCAGACTAGCGGGCCGCGCACAGATACGCAGTATTTT. The encoded protein is CASSFQTSGPRTDTQYF. The chain links TRBV27 to TRBJ2-3; 10 bases line up with TRBD2. V was pared by 3 bases and J by 1 base, with 7 bases of the junction left unmatched. CDR1 MNHEY and CDR2 SMNVEV come from the germline V gene (reference sequence). There are 17 residues in the CDR3.

V and J are TRBV2 and TRBJ1-1; TRBD1 matches 9 bases. After removal of 6 bases from V and 4 bases from J, the junction contained 3 bases not matched to a gene. Germline CDR1 is SNHLY and CDR2 is FYNNEI. CDR3 length: 13 residues. Here the CDR3 reads CASRTTGGTEAFF. Here the CDR3 DNA reads TGTGCCAGCAGAACGACAGGGGGCACTGAAGCTTTCTTT.

The V and J genes are TRBV27 and TRBJ1-2; D remains ambiguous. The V and J ends lost 2 bases and 4 bases respectively, with 14 bases between them. From germline, CDR1 is MNHEY and CDR2 SMNVEV (reference sequence). The CDR3 length is 15 residues. CDR3 protein: CASSLRGERGYGYTF. In nucleotides, the CDR3 is TGTGCCAGCAGTTTACGGGGAGAACGGGGCTATGGCTACACCTTC.

This clone was detected a few times. The J gene is TRBJ1-2, the V gene TRBV30; 11 bases map to TRBD1. V was clipped by 5 bases and J by 6 bases; unmatched bases: 8. Germline V gene sequence: CDR1 GTSNPN, CDR2 SVGIG (reference sequence). CDR3 length: 14 amino acids. CDR3 sequence reads: CAWAWDRGDHGYTF. The DNA of the CDR3 is TGTGCCTGGGCTTGGGACAGGGGGGACCATGGCTACACCTTC. The full variable domain, completed using reference TRBV30 and TRBJ1-2, is SQTIHQWPATLVQPVGSPLSLECTVEGTSNPNLYWYRQAAGRGLQLLFYSVGIGQISSEVPQNLSASRPQDRQFILSSKKLLLSDSGFYLCAWAWDRGDHGYTFGSGTRLTVV.

CDR3 nucleotides: TGCGCCAGCAGCTTGTGGGGACAGCCCTCCTACGAGCAGTACTTC. It is translated as CASSLWGQPSYEQYF. This sequence joins TRBV5-1 and TRBJ2-7; 7 nucleotides agree with TRBD1. This CDR3 has 15 amino acids. Germline CDR1 reads SGHRS; CDR2 reads YFSETQ. Trimming at V came to 1 base and at J to 0 bases, leaving 4 bases not matched to a gene.

J is TRBJ1-1 and V is TRBV30, with 9 bases matching TRBD1. The CDR3 loop spans 15 amino acids. The V segment lost 3 bases and the J segment 6 bases; nucleotides outside the gene matches: 11. The germline V gene encodes CDR1 GTSNPN and CDR2 SVGIG (reference sequence). CDR3 sequence: CAWSPGQGGLPEAFF. The CDR3, as DNA: TGTGCCTGGAGCCCGGGACAGGGAGGTTTGCCTGAAGCTTTCTTT.

The rearrangement uses TRBV7-9 and TRBJ1-2; D is possibly TRBD1 (6 bases). Germline loops: CDR1 SEHNR, CDR2 FQNEAQ (reference sequence). This CDR3 is 17 amino acids long. The germline V and J ends were trimmed by 5 bases and 3 bases, with 22 bases remaining between them. The CDR3 sequence is CASSPFRGFSLDYGYTF. The CDR3 DNA reads TGTGCCAGCAGCCCCTTCAGGGGATTTAGTCTGGACTATGGCTACACCTTC.

The chain carries TRBV5-5 and TRBJ1-1; tentative D call: TRBD1 (5 bases). With 4 bases removed from V and 0 bases from J, the gap between germline ends came to 10 bases. Germline-derived CDR1 and CDR2 are SGHKS and YYEKEE (reference sequence). The CDR3 loop spans 14 amino acids. The CDR3 DNA reads as TGTGCCAGCAGCCCGGGGGGGATGAACACTGAAGCTTTCTTT. Its protein product is CASSPGGMNTEAFF.

The gene calls are TRBV11-2 and TRBJ2-7, with 8 positions matching TRBD1. Germline-derived CDR1 and CDR2 are SGHAT and FQNNGV. V trimming: 5 bases; J trimming: 0 bases; junction bases outside the gene matches: 6. The CDR3 runs to 15 residues. This CDR3 is CASSGDRLNSYEQYF. The CDR3 nucleotides are TGTGCCAGCAGCGGGGACAGGCTAAACTCCTACGAGCAGTACTTC.

The chain recombines TRBV7-8 with TRBJ1-1; maybe TRBD1 (5 bases). The CDR3 sequence is 15 residues long. Trimming pared 4 bases from V and 0 bases from J, leaving 12 bases between. Germline V lookup: CDR1 SGHVS, CDR2 FQNEAQ. The CDR3 here is CASSWRGTVNTEAFF. The CDR3 DNA follows: TGTGCCAGCAGCTGGCGGGGGACGGTGAACACTGAAGCTTTCTTT.